This entry lists 16 T cell receptor beta chains sequenced from one sample in a study of type 1 regulatory T cells. Each CDR3 protein gets one entry after TCRdb re-called the reads with MiXCR. The repertoire has tens of thousands of distinct CDR3 sequences, approximately 72% of them found once; the top ten carry 13% to 15%. No cognate antigen is known for these TCRs. Sequencing was performed on cultured T cells, either the whole culture or a sorted T cell fraction (not recorded which). Subset: Tr1-enriched cell product generated in vitro against host alloantigens. These TCRs come from a human donor in good health.

The V gene is TRBV4-2, the J gene TRBJ1-4; D unresolved. Per germline, CDR1 LGHNA and CDR2 YNFKEQ. V lost 4 bases and J lost 0, with 9 bases in between. The CDR3 contains 15 residues. CDR3 amino acids: CASSRQQATNEKLFF. CDR3 bases: TGTGCCAGCAGCCGCCAACAAGCAACTAATGAAAAACTGTTTTTT.

This chain's CDR3 is CASSQERGKTNEKLFF. For the CDR3, the DNA is TGCGCCAGCAGCCAAGAGCGGGGAAAGACTAATGAAAAACTGTTTTTT. This chain connects TRBV4-3 to TRBJ1-4; D unclear. The CDR3 is made up of 16 amino acids. V was trimmed by 0 bases and J by 2 bases, leaving 10 bases between them. The germline gives CDR1 LGHNA, CDR2 YSLEER.

The chain joins TRBV20-1 to TRBJ1-5; D is perhaps TRBD1 (5 bases). Germline assignment: CDR1 DFQATT and CDR2 SNEGSKA (reference sequence). Trimming left V 1 base short and J 3 bases short, with 19 bases between. This CDR3 contains 17 residues. The CDR3 region is CSARVSGTAELNQPQHF. CDR3 in DNA: TGCAGTGCTAGAGTTTCCGGGACTGCTGAACTCAATCAGCCCCAGCATTTT.

V is TRBV6-2 or TRBV6-3 and J is TRBJ1-5; 10 bases map to TRBD1. The CDR3 consists of 23 residues. Germline CDR1 MNHEY, CDR2 SVGEGT. Unmatched junction bases numbered 26, after V lost 6 bases and J lost 0 bases. CDR3 bases: TGTGCCAGCAGCCAGAGCCAAAAAAGGGACAGGGGCGGACACGAATATAGCAATCAGCCCCAGCATTTT. Residues: CASSQSQKRDRGGHEYSNQPQHF.

V usage is TRBV5-1 and J usage is TRBJ1-3, with D tentatively TRBD1 (5 bases). Germline V gene data show CDR1 as SGHRS and CDR2 as YFSETQ. There are 16 residues in the CDR3. Deletions cut 4 bases from V and 0 bases from J, with 14 bases between. The CDR3 DNA reads TGCGCCAGCAGCGGCGGATGGGGGACCTCTGGAAACACCATATATTTT. It yields the protein CASSGGWGTSGNTIYF. Looking up the rest from reference TRBV5-1 and TRBJ1-3 gives the full variable domain: KAGVTQTPRYLIKTRGQQVTLSCSPISGHRSVSWYQQTPGQGLQFLFEYFSETQRNKGNFPGRFSGRQFSNSRSEMNVSTLELGDSALYLCASSGGWGTSGNTIYFGEGSWLTVV.

The sample holds a few counts of this clonotype. The J gene is TRBJ2-3, the V gene TRBV29-1; D could derive from TRBD1 or TRBD2 (5 bases each). Deletions cut 6 bases from V and 1 base from J, with 20 bases between. CDR3 length: 16 amino acids. Germline CDR1 is SQVTM and CDR2 is ANQGSEA. Here the CDR3 DNA reads TGCAGCGTGAACCGGGACGCCGGTTCGGGCACAGATACGCAGTATTTT. Translating gives CSVNRDAGSGTDTQYF.

This chain connects TRBV5-1 to TRBJ2-2; no clear D gene. Between the trimmed V and J ends, which lost 1 base and 4 bases, there was a span of 11 bases. Germline values: CDR1 SGHRS, CDR2 YFSETQ. The length of the CDR3 is 15 residues. The chain's CDR3 is CASSLTGDGTGELFF. CDR3 nucleotides: TGCGCCAGCAGCTTGACTGGGGATGGCACCGGGGAGCTGTTTTTT.

The V gene is TRBV25-1, the J gene TRBJ2-5, with 8 bases that match TRBD2. Germline CDR1 reads MGHDK; CDR2 reads SYGVNS. The CDR3 covers 16 residues. V lost 0 bases, J lost 5 bases, and 8 bases stayed unmatched. Here the CDR3 reads CASSEYDGGATETQYF. The CDR3 DNA reads as TGTGCCAGCAGTGAATATGACGGGGGGGCCACTGAGACCCAGTACTTC.

V gene TRBV7-8 combines with J gene TRBJ2-7; TRBD1 or TRBD2 may be the D gene (5 bases each). Trimming took 5 bases from V and 2 from J, leaving 19 bases between them. In germline, CDR1 is SGHVS, CDR2 FQNEAQ. CDR3 size: 16 residues. This CDR3 reads CASSPPLRDGPYEQYF. The CDR3 DNA follows: TGTGCCAGCAGCCCGCCGCTCCGGGACGGTCCCTACGAGCAGTACTTC.

This clonotype was detected only once. This chain connects TRBV3-1 to TRBJ2-1; 7 nucleotides agree with TRBD2. V was pared by 1 base and J by 0 bases, with 0 bases of the junction left unmatched. The CDR3 runs to 15 residues. Germline V gene sequence: CDR1 LGHDT, CDR2 YNNKEL (reference sequence). CDR3 DNA sequence: TGTGCCAGCAGCCAAGGCGGGGGCTCCTACAATGAGCAGTTCTTC. Translated: CASSQGGGSYNEQFF.

The J gene is TRBJ2-7, the V gene TRBV5-8, with D hard to call. Germline values: CDR1 SGHTS, CDR2 YDEGEE. Trimming took 1 base from V and 3 from J, leaving 8 bases between them. The CDR3 totals 13 residues. The CDR3 coding sequence is TGTGCCAGCAGCTTGTTTCAGGTCTACGAGCAGTACTTC. Translating it yields CASSLFQVYEQYF.

V and J are TRBV7-2 and TRBJ2-1; 8 bases map to TRBD1. From germline, CDR1 is SGHTA and CDR2 FQGNSA. The CDR3 consists of 14 residues. The J segment lost 6 bases and the V segment lost 3 bases, leaving 4 bases of the junction unmatched. The CDR3 DNA follows: TGTGCCAGCAGCTTCCAGGGGGCGTCCAATGAGCAGTTCTTC. It encodes CASSFQGASNEQFF.

The chain is built from TRBV20-1 and TRBJ1-2, with 7 nucleotides matching TRBD1. Trimming cost V 4 bases and J 5 bases; bases outside gene matches: 16. Germline V CDR1 and CDR2: DFQATT, SNEGSKA (reference sequence). The CDR3 has 16 residues. CDR3 residues: CSAILPLAGGLYGYTF. The DNA of the CDR3 is TGCAGTGCTATTCTGCCCCTTGCAGGGGGATTATATGGCTACACCTTC.

This clonotype was seen once. This rearrangement joins TRBV7-2 to TRBJ2-5; a possible D gene is TRBD2 (6 bases). The V gene lost 5 bases and the J gene lost 2 bases, with 18 bases spanning the gap. CDR1 and CDR2 from the germline V gene are SGHTA and FQGNSA. The length of the CDR3 is 16 residues. CDR3 sequence: CASSPPGGAPQETQYF. In DNA form, the CDR3 reads TGTGCCAGCAGCCCCCCGGGCGGGGCCCCGCAAGAGACCCAGTACTTC. The full variable domain, with the rest looked up from reference TRBV7-2 and TRBJ2-5, is GAGVSQSPSNKVTEKGKDVELRCDPISGHTALYWYRQSLGQGLEFLIYFQGNSAPDKSGLPSDRFSAERTGGSVSTLTIQRTQQEDSAVYLCASSPPGGAPQETQYFGPGTRLLVL.

The CDR3 DNA reads TGTGCCAGCAGCTGGGGGGGACTCAATCAGCCCCAGCATTTT. The encoded protein is CASSWGGLNQPQHF. The gene calls are TRBV9 and TRBJ1-5; weak D call: TRBD1 (5 bases). The CDR3 runs 14 residues. V was clipped by 4 bases and J by 3 bases, with 11 bases between them. Germline V CDR1 and CDR2: SGDLS, YYNGEE.

This clonotype was seen more than once but under ten times. The V and J genes are TRBV10-3 and TRBJ1-2; D might be TRBD1 (6 bases). The CDR3 spans 14 residues. Germline CDR1 ENHRY, CDR2 SYGVKD. V lost 4 bases, J lost 4 bases, and 13 bases lay in between. This chain's CDR3 is CAISAGGEIYGYTF. The CDR3 nucleotides read TGTGCCATCAGTGCGGGGGGCGAAATCTATGGCTACACCTTC.